This TCR beta chain appears in the sequencing data of a study of monozygotic twins with inflammatory bowel disease. The length of the CDR3 is 14 residues. TCRdb processed the 5' RACE reads again and assigns one entry to each CDR3 protein, with no DNA. This sample contains approximately 150,000 distinct CDR3 sequences. Of note for this clonotype: The antigen is not known.

Study-level results: A lone strong IBD-associated signal or clonotype found no support.

The rearrangement uses TRBV12-3 or TRBV12-4 and TRBJ2-5. The source is a human donor with ulcerative colitis or Crohn's disease, or a healthy co-twin of an affected twin (not recorded which). The sample comprised blood. CDR3 sequence: CASGERASQETQYF.